Listed below are T cell receptor beta chains from one sample, sequenced in a study of T-cell reconstitution after alpha-beta-depleted transplantation in children. TCRdb reanalysed the PCR reads using MiXCR and keeps one entry per CDR3 protein. The data show some 76,000 distinct CDR3 sequences, roughly 10% seen once. The sequencing used PBMCs, collected before TCRalphabeta/CD19-depleted stem cell transplant. The receptor set was obtained from a boy younger than 18 with acute myeloid leukemia, due to receive a stem cell transplant. Both conserved end residues are part of each CDR3. Each record gives: clone size, CDR3 length, V gene, J gene, D gene, CDR3 DNA, CDR3 protein. The D gene is left open where the match is weak. Only some rows state a clone size, as once, few, many or a class for expanded clones.

many,13,TRBV21-1,TRBJ2-7,.,TGTGCCAGCAGCAAACTTACAGGGAACGAGCAGTACTTC,CASSKLTGNEQYF
many,15,TRBV12-3/TRBV12-4,TRBJ2-7,TRBD2,TGTGCCAGCAGTTTGAGGACTAGTCCATCCTACGAGCAGTACTTC,CASSLRTSPSYEQYF
few,12,TRBV12-3/TRBV12-4,TRBJ2-7,TRBD2,TGTGCCAGCAGGGCGGGGGATTCGAGGCAGTACTTC,CASRAGDSRQYF
many,14,TRBV20-1,TRBJ1-5,.,TGCAGTGCTCAGCGAAGAGTTAGCAATCAGCCCCAGCATTTT,CSAQRRVSNQPQHF
many,14,TRBV27,TRBJ2-2,.,TGTGCCAGCCGGACAGCGGCGAACACCGGGGAGCTGTTTTTT,CASRTAANTGELFF
many,15,TRBV4-3,TRBJ1-2,TRBD1,TGCGCCAGCAGCCAAGAGACAGGGGTCGACTATGGCTACACCTTC,CASSQETGVDYGYTF
many,16,TRBV7-2,TRBJ2-1,TRBD2,TGTGCCAGCAGCTCGACTAGCGGGAACGTACGCAATGAGCAGTTCTTC,CASSSTSGNVRNEQFF
many,18,TRBV5-4,TRBJ1-2,.,TGTGCCAGCAGCTTTTGGGGGGGATCGAATCGGATAGGCTATGGCTACACCTTC,CASSFWGGSNRIGYGYTF
many,19,TRBV6-5,TRBJ2-7,.,TGTGCCAGCAGTTATTCCCTCAACCCTCTAGAGGAAAAAACCTACGAGCAGTACTTC,CASSYSLNPLEEKTYEQYF
many,12,TRBV6-2/TRBV6-3,TRBJ2-3,TRBD2,TGTGCCAGCAGTACGACTAGCGAGACGCAGTATTTT,CASSTTSETQYF
.,15,TRBV3-1,TRBJ1-2,.,TGTGCCAGCACTACAAATAAGGCAGGGGCCGTAGGCTACACCTTC,CASTTNKAGAVGYTF
.,15,TRBV4-1,TRBJ2-2,.,TGCGCCAGCAGCCAAGAAGGACAGAACACCGGGGAGCTGTTTTTT,CASSQEGQNTGELFF
many,17,TRBV7-7,TRBJ2-5,TRBD1,TGTGCTAGCAGCCCCTTAGTCGGACAGGGGGCAGGGGAGACCCAGTACTTC,CASSPLVGQGAGETQYF
many,17,TRBV12-3/TRBV12-4,TRBJ1-5,.,TGTGCCAGCAGTTTTCTCGCCGGTAGGCAGGTTAATCAGCCCCAGCATTTT,CASSFLAGRQVNQPQHF
many,11,TRBV5-5,TRBJ1-4,.,TGTGCCAGCACCACCATTGGAAAACTGTTTTTT,CASTTIGKLFF
many,12,TRBV14,TRBJ2-3,.,TGTGCCAGCAGCAAAGGGATGGATACGCAGTATTTT,CASSKGMDTQYF
.,15,TRBV13,TRBJ1-1,.,TGTGCCAGCAGCTCCGGACACCCCTGGCCCACTGAAGCTTTCTTT,CASSSGHPWPTEAFF
many,15,TRBV6-4,TRBJ2-3,TRBD1,TGTGCCAGCAGCGCCGGGACAGGGGGGACAGATACGCAGTATTTT,CASSAGTGGTDTQYF
many,15,TRBV6-1,TRBJ2-7,.,TGTGCCAGCAGTCAAGTGTCCGGGTTTGTCTACGAGCAGTACTTC,CASSQVSGFVYEQYF
few,14,TRBV7-9,TRBJ1-4,.,TGTGCCAGCAGCCGGGACACCTACCTTGAAAAACTGTTTTTT,CASSRDTYLEKLFF
many,12,TRBV5-5,TRBJ2-1,TRBD1,TGTGCCAGCAACCGCGCTGGGACAGGCTACAACTTC,CASNRAGTGYNF
many,16,TRBV7-6,TRBJ2-3,TRBD2,TGTGCCAGCAGCTTAGGTAGCGGGGGCCTCACAGATACGCAGTATTTT,CASSLGSGGLTDTQYF
many,13,TRBV7-2,TRBJ2-3,.,TGTGCCAGCAGCTTAGGGGGCCGGGGGACGCAGTATTTT,CASSLGGRGTQYF
many,16,TRBV5-1,TRBJ2-5,TRBD2,TGCGCCAGCAGTGACAGAGGGCATCTAGCGGGGGAGACCCAGTACTTC,CASSDRGHLAGETQYF
.,14,TRBV7-2,TRBJ1-2,TRBD1,TGTGCCAGCAGCTCAACCGGGACAGCGCATGGCTACACCTTC,CASSSTGTAHGYTF
many,11,TRBV2,TRBJ2-5,.,TGTGGGGTCGGGGTACAAGAGACCCAGTACTTC,CGVGVQETQYF
many,14,TRBV12-3/TRBV12-4,TRBJ2-1,TRBD1,TGTGCCAGCAGGACAGGGGGAGCTTACAATGAGCAGTTCTTC,CASRTGGAYNEQFF
many,14,TRBV19,TRBJ2-3,.,TGTGCCAGTAGTATCCGGGGGTCGGCAGATACGCAGTATTTT,CASSIRGSADTQYF
medium-sized,14,TRBV5-1,TRBJ2-3,.,TGCGCCAGCAGCTTGGAAGCTACAGAAGATACGCAGTATTTT,CASSLEATEDTQYF
many,13,TRBV7-2,TRBJ2-7,.,TGTGCCAGCAGCTCGTGGTTGACCTACGAGCAGTACTTC,CASSSWLTYEQYF
many,14,TRBV7-2,TRBJ2-7,.,TGTGCCAGCAGCTTAGCGGGAGCCCCGCGTCGGCAGTACTTC,CASSLAGAPRRQYF
many,15,TRBV20-1,TRBJ2-3,.,TGCAGTGCTATAAACTACCGGGGGCGCACAGATACGCAGTATTTT,CSAINYRGRTDTQYF
many,13,TRBV2,TRBJ2-2,.,TGTGCCAGCAGTGGTCCACCGACCGGGGAGCTGTTTTTT,CASSGPPTGELFF
many,14,TRBV20-1,TRBJ2-7,.,TGCAGTGCTCCTAGTTGGAGGAGCTCCTACGAGCAGTACTTC,CSAPSWRSSYEQYF
many,12,TRBV6-2/TRBV6-3,TRBJ2-1,TRBD1,TGTGCCAGCAGCCGGACAGGGAATGAGCAGTTCTTC,CASSRTGNEQFF
many,12,TRBV20-1,TRBJ2-7,.,TGCAGTGCTGCTAGGACTACTGGAGAGCAGTACTTC,CSAARTTGEQYF
.,15,TRBV11-1,TRBJ2-1,.,TGTGCCAGCAGGGGGGGCGGGGGCCGGTACAATGAGCAGTTCTTC,CASRGGGGRYNEQFF
many,15,TRBV7-2,TRBJ2-5,.,TGTGCCAGCAGCCCCGGTGGCCTAGACCAAGAGACCCAGTACTTC,CASSPGGLDQETQYF
many,15,TRBV5-1,TRBJ2-2,TRBD2,TGCGCCAGCAGCCAGACTAGCGGGGGCTCCGGGGAGCTGTTTTTT,CASSQTSGGSGELFF
many,13,TRBV15,TRBJ2-7,.,TGTGCCACCAGTTTAAACGGAGGTGGCGAGCAGTACTTC,CATSLNGGGEQYF
medium-sized,16,TRBV12-3/TRBV12-4,TRBJ1-2,.,TGTGCCAGCAGTCTCCCTCAGGGTTTAGGGATCTATGGCTACACCTTC,CASSLPQGLGIYGYTF
.,14,TRBV28,TRBJ1-2,TRBD1,TGTGCCAGCAGTCCAGCAGGGGGGAACTATGGCTACACCTTC,CASSPAGGNYGYTF
many,14,TRBV20-1,TRBJ1-5,.,TGCAGCACCGACGGGATTGGGGAGGATCAGCCCCAGCATTTT,CSTDGIGEDQPQHF
few,17,TRBV5-6,TRBJ2-3,TRBD1,TGTGCCAGCAGCACATCGGACAGGGGAACCATATTGGATACGCAGTATTTT,CASSTSDRGTILDTQYF
many,13,TRBV11-2,TRBJ2-1,.,TGTGCCAGCGGATCCTCCGGTTGGAATGAGCAGTTCTTC,CASGSSGWNEQFF